These T cell receptor beta chains were read from a single sample in a study of blood T cell repertoires in COVID-19. Sequencing used immunoSEQ multiplex PCR; TCRdb keeps in-frame clones, though not all of them. This sample yields about 80,000 clones, of which about four fifths are seen a single time; 8.5% to 10% belongs to the top ten. Input material: peripheral blood. The receptors shown here come from a human donor in a cohort sampled during active COVID-19. CDR3s include the opening cysteine and the closing phenylalanine or tryptophan. The D gene is left open where the match is weak. The size of a clone is reported for some rows only, either as once, few or many, or as a class for expanded clones.

NA	TRBJ2-7	NA	TRBV14	TGTGCCAGCAGCCGGGGGCCCTACGAGCAGTACTTC	CASSRGPYEQYF
NA	TRBJ1-4	NA	TRBV6-5	TGTGCCAGCAGTCGGGGGGGGGAGGACGAAAAACTGTTTTTT	CASSRGGEDEKLFF
TRBD2	TRBJ2-1	NA	TRBV11-3	TGTGCCAGCAGCTTAGATCGTAGGACTAGCCCGAACAATGAGCAGTTCTTC	CASSLDRRTSPNNEQFF
NA	TRBJ2-1	NA	TRBV27	TGTGCCAGCACCCTCGGGGGACCCCGCAATGAGCAGTTCTTC	CASTLGGPRNEQFF
TRBD2	TRBJ2-3	NA	TRBV7-2	TGTGCCAGCAGCTTGGGCGGGGGTGTAGATACGCAGTATTTT	CASSLGGGVDTQYF
TRBD2	TRBJ2-7	few	TRBV6-5	TGTGCCAGCAGACTAGCGGGAGGTCGGCAGTACTTC	CASRLAGGRQYF
TRBD1	TRBJ2-3	NA	TRBV5-1	TGCGCCAGCAGCTTGTTGACAGGGGAGGAGGATACGCAGTATTTT	CASSLLTGEEDTQYF
TRBD1	TRBJ2-3	NA	TRBV24-1	TGTGCCACCAGTGATTTAACGACAGGGGGCACAGATACGCAGTATTTT	CATSDLTTGGTDTQYF
NA	TRBJ2-7	NA	TRBV5-5	TGTGCCAGCAGCTTATGGCCAGGGGAGAGCAGGGAGCAGTACTTC	CASSLWPGESREQYF
NA	TRBJ2-7	NA	TRBV29-1	TGCAGCGTTGCTGGCAGGGGGGCGTCCTACGAGCAGTACTTC	CSVAGRGASYEQYF
TRBD2	TRBJ2-1	NA	TRBV5-6	TGTGCCAGCAGCTTACGACTAGCGGGAGGGCACAATGAGCAGTTCTTC	CASSLRLAGGHNEQFF
TRBD2	TRBJ2-1	NA	TRBV28	TGTGCCAGCAGTTTAAGGGAGGGCCGGGGAAATGAGCAGTTCTTC	CASSLREGRGNEQFF
TRBD1	TRBJ1-3	NA	TRBV7-8	TGTGCCAGCAGCTTCGACAGGGCGGGCTCTGGAAACACCATATATTTT	CASSFDRAGSGNTIYF
TRBD2	TRBJ2-3	NA	TRBV5-1	TGCGCCAGCACCGCGGGGGGCCCACAAGATACGCAGTATTTT	CASTAGGPQDTQYF
NA	TRBJ2-5	NA	TRBV3-1/TRBV3-2	TGTGCCAGCAGCCAGCGGACTAGAGGAGGGGGAGAGACCCAGTACTTC	CASSQRTRGGGETQYF
NA	TRBJ2-5	once	TRBV12-5	TGTGCTAGTGGAGGCGCCGGGGGAGTGGAAGAGACCCAGTACTTC	CASGGAGGVEETQYF
NA	TRBJ2-2	NA	TRBV5-1	TGCGCCAGCAGCTTGGGCTCCTCCGGGACCGGGGAGCTGTTTTTT	CASSLGSSGTGELFF
TRBD1	TRBJ1-5	NA	TRBV28	TGTGCCAGCAGCCGAGGGACAGGGGTATACCAGCCCCAGCATTTT	CASSRGTGVYQPQHF